One T cell receptor (beta chain) is described in this entry. One end of the junction is discordant with germline, which a read error may explain. The data are from a study of cytomegalovirus exposure and HLA in healthy donors. The study ran its PCR with 60 Vbeta and 13 Jbeta primers. Sequencing was performed with immunoSEQ multiplex PCR; in TCRdb, only in-frame clones are kept and a portion is missing. Of 150,000 to 200,000 clones in the sample, roughly 9.5% were seen once. The CDR3 consists of 16 residues. CDR1 is SNHLY, CDR2 FYNNEI, per germline. The V gene is TRBV2, the J gene TRBJ2-1; tentative D call: TRBD2 (6 bases). The sequence was collected from a woman in her twenties or thirties in good health and CMV-seropositive. The sample was PBMCs. CDR3 region: CASREGLPSSYNEQFF. For the CDR3, the DNA is TGTGCCAGCAGGGAAGGACTACCCAGCTCCTACAATGAGCAGTTCTTC.